The rows below give T cell receptor beta chains drawn from one sample of a study of Graves' ophthalmopathy and Graves' hyperthyroidism. In TCRdb, the multiplex PCR reads were re-called with MiXCR into one record per CDR3 protein. The data show under 350,000 distinct CDR3 sequences, with 17% seen just once and roughly an eighth held by the top ten. Specimen: peripheral blood. Every receptor here comes from an adult man with Graves' ophthalmopathy. The CDR3 runs from the conserved cysteine through the conserved F or W. A D gene is named only where the DNA matches it firmly. Expanded clones are given a class, and other clones once, few, many or no size at all.

j_call clone_size v_call d_call cdr3_nt cdr3_aa
TRBJ2-7 many TRBV7-2 NA TGTGCCAGCAGCTTAGCATCCCTAGTCCTGGGTTCTAGCTCCTACGAGCAGTACTTC CASSLASLVLGSSSYEQYF
TRBJ1-1 many TRBV11-2 NA TGTGCCAGCGCCCAATTGGTGGTAGGGAACACTGAAGCTTTCTTT CASAQLVVGNTEAFF
TRBJ2-2 many TRBV11-2 NA TGTGCCAGCAGCCAAAGCAGGGCTGTCACCGGGGAGCTGTTTTTT CASSQSRAVTGELFF
TRBJ2-1 NA TRBV13 TRBD2 TGTGCCAGCAGCTTACTAGCGGGAGGATGGAATGAGCAGTTCTTC CASSLLAGGWNEQFF
TRBJ2-5 many TRBV11-2 NA TGTGCCAGCAGCCCGAGGGGGGAACAAGAGACCCAGTACTTC CASSPRGEQETQYF
TRBJ2-7 many TRBV20-1 TRBD2 TGCAGTGCAAACCCGGGACTAGCGGGAGGGTCCCTCTCCTACGAGCAGTACTTC CSANPGLAGGSLSYEQYF
TRBJ2-2 many TRBV2 NA TGTGCCAGCAGTGGTAATAGTGCGAACACCGGGGAGCTGTTTTTT CASSGNSANTGELFF
TRBJ1-1 many TRBV4-3 NA TGCGCCAGCAGCCAGAAACAGGGAACTGAAGCTTTCTTT CASSQKQGTEAFF
TRBJ2-7 NA TRBV4-1 NA TGCGCCAGCAGCCAAGACTTTTTGCGGAAGACATCCTACGAGCAGTACTTC CASSQDFLRKTSYEQYF
TRBJ2-4 many TRBV11-1 NA TGTGCCAGCACCTCGACAGGGAGGGACTGGAGAAGAAAAAACATTCAGTACTTC CASTSTGRDWRRKNIQYF
TRBJ1-3 NA TRBV20-1 NA TGCAGTGCCGCCCGGAGCTCTGGAAACACCATATATTTT CSAARSSGNTIYF
TRBJ2-2 many TRBV6-4 TRBD2 TGTGCCAGCAGGCTCGTCCCGGGACTAGCGGGAGGGGGCACCGGGGAGCTGTTTTTT CASRLVPGLAGGGTGELFF
TRBJ1-6 NA TRBV13 NA TGTGCCAGCAGCTTAGGTCGCAGTGTGTCACCCCTCCACTTT CASSLGRSVSPLHF
TRBJ1-5 NA TRBV6-4 NA TGTGCCAGCTGCAGGGGAGGTCAGCCCCAGCATTTT CASCRGGQPQHF
TRBJ1-5 many TRBV28 NA TGTGCCAGCACCCTGACGGGGCAGCCCCAGCATTTT CASTLTGQPQHF
TRBJ1-6 many TRBV6-5 TRBD1 TGTGCCAGCAGTTACTCTACAGGGGGAGCCATTTATAATTCACCCCTCCACTTT CASSYSTGGAIYNSPLHF
TRBJ1-5 NA TRBV10-3 NA TGTGCCACCCTCCGAGACGTAAATAGCAATCAGCCCCAGCATTTT CATLRDVNSNQPQHF
TRBJ1-2 many TRBV6-5 NA TGTGCCAGCAGTTCCCCCGCCGACTATGGCTACACCTTC CASSSPADYGYTF
TRBJ2-2 NA TRBV19 TRBD1 TGTGCCAGTAACAAACAGGGGGCGACCGGGGAGCTGTTTTTT CASNKQGATGELFF
TRBJ2-2 many TRBV11-2 NA TGTGCCAGCAGCAGACTCGGGTCCACCGGGGAGCTGTTTTTT CASSRLGSTGELFF
TRBJ2-7 many TRBV6-2/TRBV6-3 NA TGTGCCAGCAGTAAAGACAGCTCCTACGAGCAGTACTTC CASSKDSSYEQYF
TRBJ2-4 many TRBV6-2/TRBV6-3 NA TGTGCCAGCAGTTACTCGTGGGCAGAACTAGCCAAAAACATTCAGTACTTC CASSYSWAELAKNIQYF
TRBJ1-2 many TRBV5-1 NA TGCGCCAGCAGCTTGGTGCCCCGGAGTACTAACTATGGCTACACCTTC CASSLVPRSTNYGYTF
TRBJ2-5 NA TRBV27 NA TGTGCCAGCAGTGAGGGGGGTAGGGAGACCCAGTACTTC CASSEGGRETQYF
TRBJ1-1 many TRBV6-1 NA TGTGCCAGCAGAGCGGGGTTCACTGAAGCTTTCTTT CASRAGFTEAFF
TRBJ2-6 many TRBV12-3/TRBV12-4 NA TGTGCCAGCAGGCAGGGTCCAGCGGCCAACGTCCTGACTTTC CASRQGPAANVLTF
TRBJ2-7 NA TRBV27 TRBD1 TGTGTCAGCATTTTTTTCGGACAGGGCCCACACGAGCAGTACTTC CVSIFFGQGPHEQYF
TRBJ1-5 many TRBV2 NA TGTGCCAGCAGTGAAGGCGGTCAGCCCCAGCATTTT CASSEGGQPQHF
TRBJ2-5 many TRBV6-2/TRBV6-3 TRBD1 TGTGCCAGCAGGAAAACAGGGGGCGTGGGTCGGGAGACCCAGTACTTC CASRKTGGVGRETQYF
TRBJ2-2 many TRBV7-2 TRBD2 TGTGCCATCCCCCGGACTAGCGGCCCCGGGGAGCTGTTTTTT CAIPRTSGPGELFF
TRBJ1-6 many TRBV20-1 NA TGCAGTGCTAGCCGGACAGAGAATTCACCCCTCCACTTT CSASRTENSPLHF
TRBJ2-7 many TRBV2 NA TGTGCCAGCATGCGTGAGGGATACTACGAGCAGTACTTC CASMREGYYEQYF
TRBJ2-5 few TRBV28 NA TGTGCCAGCAGTTTATCAGCAGCCCAAGAGACCCAGTACTTC CASSLSAAQETQYF
TRBJ1-1 NA TRBV12-3/TRBV12-4 TRBD1 TGTGCCAGCCCCAACCCCGGGACAGGGGTAACAAACACTGAAGCTTTCTTT CASPNPGTGVTNTEAFF
TRBJ1-2 many TRBV5-1 NA TGCGCCGGCAGCTTGGGGCAGGGATATGGCTACACCTTC CAGSLGQGYGYTF
TRBJ1-2 NA TRBV6-2/TRBV6-3 TRBD1 TGTGCCAGCACCCGAGACAGGGAGGATGGCTACACCTTC CASTRDREDGYTF
TRBJ1-2 many TRBV12-3/TRBV12-4 NA TGTGCCAGCAGTGTGGGTATGGAGAGTTGGGATGGCTACACCTTC CASSVGMESWDGYTF
TRBJ2-7 many TRBV29-1 TRBD2 TGCAGCGCGGCGGGAGGTGGGGCCTACGAGCAGTACTTC CSAAGGGAYEQYF
TRBJ2-2 many TRBV6-2/TRBV6-3 TRBD2 TGTGCCAGCAGTTACTTACCTAGCGGGACCGGGGAGCTGTTTTTT CASSYLPSGTGELFF
TRBJ1-2 many TRBV5-1 TRBD1 TGCGCCAGCAGCCCAGGACAGGCGCCTTGGGGCTACACCTTC CASSPGQAPWGYTF